The 9 T cell receptor beta chains listed next were all sequenced from one sample in a study of blood T cells in healthy people across ages. PCR was performed a second time for roughly 6 to 12 cycles using a sample-barcoded 5' primer and a J-beta primer mix. TCRdb processed the 5' RACE reads anew with MiXCR; each CDR3 protein has one entry. Altogether about 1,500,000 distinct CDR3 sequences are present, 42% being singletons, with the ten largest covering 7% to 9.5%. The sequenced sample was blood. The receptors were sampled from a woman in her late teens or twenties in good health.

This clonotype was detected only a few times. The J gene is TRBJ1-6, the V gene TRBV5-1; tentatively, D is TRBD1 (6 bases). Germline CDR1 is SGHRS and CDR2 is YFSETQ. Trimming stripped 2 bases from V and 5 bases from J, with 8 bases between. This CDR3 spans 14 amino acids. This CDR3 reads CASSFPGDNSPLHF. Written as DNA, the CDR3 is TGCGCCAGCAGCTTCCCAGGGGATAATTCACCCCTCCACTTT. The full variable domain, rest sourced from reference TRBV5-1 and TRBJ1-6, is KAGVTQTPRYLIKTRGQQVTLSCSPISGHRSVSWYQQTPGQGLQFLFEYFSETQRNKGNFPGRFSGRQFSNSRSEMNVSTLELGDSALYLCASSFPGDNSPLHFGNGTRLTVT.

This clonotype has just a few counts. V usage is TRBV6-6 and J usage is TRBJ2-7; D may be TRBD2 (5 bases). Germline assignment: CDR1 MNHNY and CDR2 SVGAGI (reference sequence). With 2 bases removed from V and 0 bases from J, the gap between germline ends came to 11 bases. This CDR3 has 15 amino acids. The CDR3 sequence: CASSYVLGSSYEQYF. The CDR3 coding sequence is TGTGCCAGCAGTTACGTTTTGGGGAGCTCCTACGAGCAGTACTTC.

J is TRBJ2-7 and V is TRBV28; 9 positions match TRBD1. V lost 4 bases, J lost 4 bases, and 11 bases stayed unmatched. The germline gives CDR1 MDHEN, CDR2 SYDVKM. The CDR3 has 16 residues. The CDR3 loop reads CASSSNWDREIYEQYF. CDR3 in DNA: TGTGCCAGCAGTTCAAATTGGGACAGGGAGATATACGAGCAGTACTTC.

The chain joins TRBV20-1 to TRBJ2-4; 7 positions agree with TRBD1. This CDR3 comprises 14 residues. The ends lost 3 bases at V and 0 bases at J; junction bases unmatched: 2. The germline V gene has CDR1 DFQATT and CDR2 SNEGSKA (reference sequence). CDR3 DNA sequence: TGCAGTGCTAGTGGGACAGTAGCCAAAAACATTCAGTACTTC. This encodes CSASGTVAKNIQYF.

This clonotype was seen a few times. The gene calls are TRBV29-1 and TRBJ2-3; D uncertain. CDR3 length equals 12 residues. The germline gives CDR1 SQVTM, CDR2 ANQGSEA. As DNA, the CDR3 is TGCTGCGACGATGGGGGCACAGATACGCAGTATTTT. This encodes CCDDGGTDTQYF.

The J gene is TRBJ1-2, the V gene TRBV28; TRBD1 aligns across 7 bases. The CDR3 loop spans 14 amino acids. Germline lookup yields CDR1 MDHEN and CDR2 SYDVKM. Trimming removed 5 bases from V and 4 bases from J; junction bases left unmatched: 7. The CDR3 sequence is CASSARGLGYGYTF. CDR3 nucleotides: TGTGCCAGCAGTGCGAGGGGGCTAGGCTATGGCTACACCTTC.

The chain employs TRBV27 and TRBJ2-7; D perhaps matches TRBD2 (6 bases). CDR1 is MNHEY and CDR2 is SMNVEV in the germline V gene (reference sequence). V was shortened by 2 bases and J by 2 bases, with 16 bases between the two germline ends. This CDR3 is 16 amino acids long. The CDR3 is CASSLALAVPPYEQYF. In DNA form, the CDR3 reads TGTGCCAGCAGTTTAGCCTTAGCGGTGCCACCCTACGAGCAGTACTTC.

This clonotype was seen only a few times. This chain joins TRBV6-5 and TRBJ1-1; D gene ambiguous. This CDR3 has 13 residues. Trimming took 6 bases from V and 11 from J, leaving 19 bases between them. Germline V CDR1 and CDR2: MNHEY, SVGAGI. This CDR3 reads CASSPPGRVDAFF. CDR3 DNA sequence: TGTGCCAGCAGCCCCCCGGGTAGGGTCGACGCTTTCTTT.

V is TRBV12-3 or TRBV12-4 and J is TRBJ2-2, with D tentatively TRBD2 (6 bases). Trimming removed 6 bases from V and 7 bases from J, with 15 bases in between. The CDR3 is 14 residues long. CDR3 sequence: CASSRGTPNGELFF. CDR3 bases: TGTGCCAGCAGCCGAGGGACTCCGAACGGGGAGCTGTTTTTT.